These 21 T cell receptor beta chains originate from one sample sequenced in a study of T cells in Graves' hyperthyroidism and ophthalmopathy. RNA transcripts gave rise to amplified TCR beta CDR3 regions. A first-round RT-PCR of the TCR CDR3 used the HTBI primer set. TCRdb independently ran MiXCR on the multiplex PCR reads; one entry per CDR3 protein. The profile shows 250,000 to 400,000 distinct CDR3 sequences, approximately 15% of them singletons. Sequenced sample: blood. The receptors come from a woman aged 40 to 50 with Graves' ophthalmopathy.

This clonotype came up many times. This CDR3 is CASSPGKGNTIYF. DNA for the CDR3: TGTGCCAGCAGCCCAGGGAAGGGAAACACCATATATTTT. The V and J genes are TRBV11-2 and TRBJ1-3, with a tentative D call TRBD1 (5 bases). This CDR3 has 13 residues. The germline gives CDR1 SGHAT, CDR2 FQNNGV. Deletions cut 5 bases from V and 4 bases from J, with 9 bases between. Full variable domain (rest looked up from reference TRBV11-2 and TRBJ1-3): EAGVAQSPRYKIIEKRQSVAFWCNPISGHATLYWYQQILGQGPKLLIQFQNNGVVDDSQLPKDRFSAERLKGVDSTLKIQPAKLEDSAVYLCASSPGKGNTIYFGEGSWLTVV.

This chain links TRBV19 with TRBJ2-7; D unclear. This CDR3 has 14 residues. Germline loops: CDR1 LNHDA, CDR2 SQIVND (reference sequence). Trimming left V 3 bases short and J 0 bases short, with 9 bases between. CDR3 residues: CASSITHISYEQYF. For the CDR3, the DNA is TGTGCCAGTAGTATTACGCACATCTCCTACGAGCAGTACTTC. Supplemented by reference TRBV19 and TRBJ2-7, the full variable domain reads DGGITQSPKYLFRKEGQNVTLSCEQNLNHDAMYWYRQDPGQGLRLIYYSQIVNDFQKGDIAEGYSVSREKKESFPLTVTSAQKNPTAFYLCASSITHISYEQYFGPGTRLTVT.

This clonotype was observed a handful of times. This chain uses TRBV6-1 with TRBJ1-4; D is uncertain. The CDR3 totals 14 residues. Trimming cost V 6 bases and J 7 bases, with 15 bases left between them. Per the germline V gene, CDR1 is MNHNS and CDR2 is SASEGT. DNA for the CDR3: TGTGCCAGCAGACAAAGAACGCCGTTTGAAAAACTGTTTTTT. Protein: CASRQRTPFEKLFF.

This clonotype has ten or more counts. V usage is TRBV7-9 and J usage is TRBJ1-1; no reliable D call. The CDR3 consists of 15 residues. The V gene lost 5 bases and the J gene lost 3 bases, with 16 bases spanning the gap. Germline V gives CDR1 SEHNR, CDR2 FQNEAQ (reference sequence). The CDR3 sequence: CASSVWLGRDTEAFF. In DNA form, the CDR3 reads TGTGCCAGCAGCGTATGGCTTGGACGGGACACTGAAGCTTTCTTT.

In its sample, this clonotype was seen many times. The chain joins TRBV19 to TRBJ1-1; 9 bases are a match to TRBD1. V was pared by 9 bases and J by 2 bases, with 10 bases of the junction left unmatched. Germline CDR1 is LNHDA and CDR2 is SQIVND (reference sequence). The CDR3 covers 15 residues. The CDR3 DNA sequence: TGTGCCAGCACCGGGACAGGGTCTTCTAACACTGAAGCTTTCTTT. This encodes CASTGTGSSNTEAFF. Combining the CDR3 with reference TRBV19 and TRBJ1-1 gives the whole variable domain DGGITQSPKYLFRKEGQNVTLSCEQNLNHDAMYWYRQDPGQGLRLIYYSQIVNDFQKGDIAEGYSVSREKKESFPLTVTSAQKNPTAFYLCASTGTGSSNTEAFFGQGTRLTVV.

This clonotype was seen repeatedly, ten times or more. V usage is TRBV6-1 and J usage is TRBJ1-5; 7 nucleotides align to TRBD1. CDR3 length: 15 residues. V shed 6 bases, J shed 3 bases, and the junction held 8 bases outside the gene matches. Germline CDR1 MNHNS, CDR2 SASEGT. This CDR3 reads CASRPRQGPNQPQHF. Written as DNA, the CDR3 is TGTGCCAGCAGGCCTAGACAGGGACCCAATCAGCCCCAGCATTTT.

This clonotype was detected ten times or more. V gene TRBV27 combines with J gene TRBJ1-4; 7 positions agree with TRBD1. J gave up 1 base and V 3 bases, and 5 bases lay outside the gene matches. The CDR3 covers 16 residues. CDR1 MNHEY and CDR2 SMNVEV come from the germline V gene (reference sequence). Written as DNA, the CDR3 is TGTGCCAGCAGTTTCGGGACAGTGATAACTAATGAAAAACTGTTTTTT. Its protein product is CASSFGTVITNEKLFF. Variable domain in full (rest from reference TRBV27 and TRBJ1-4): EAQVTQNPRYLITVTGKKLTVTCSQNMNHEYMSWYRQDPGLGLRQIYYSMNVEVTDKGDVPEGYKVSRKEKRNFPLILESPSPNQTSLYFCASSFGTVITNEKLFFGSGTQLSVL.

This clonotype was seen ten or more times. This chain connects TRBV2 to TRBJ1-1, with a weak D call TRBD1 (6 bases). Per germline, CDR1 SNHLY and CDR2 FYNNEI. The CDR3 runs to 16 residues. Trimming shortened V by 2 bases and J by 0 bases, and 13 bases separated the two germline ends. The CDR3 region has the DNA TGTGCCAGCAGTGAAACAGGGCAAAGCCTGAACACTGAAGCTTTCTTT. Residues: CASSETGQSLNTEAFF.

This clonotype was seen repeatedly, ten times or more. CDR3 protein: CSAMNSRRGLAAAGELFF. CDR3 sequence (DNA): TGCAGTGCTATGAACAGCCGACGGGGACTAGCTGCGGCCGGGGAGCTGTTTTTT. This rearrangement joins TRBV20-1 to TRBJ2-2, with 9 bases that match TRBD2. Unmatched junction bases numbered 18, after V lost 4 bases and J lost 6 bases. The CDR3 consists of 18 residues. Germline-derived CDR1 and CDR2 are DFQATT and SNEGSKA (reference sequence).

This chain links TRBV19 with TRBJ2-7; TRBD2 aligns across 13 bases. CDR1 is LNHDA, CDR2 SQIVND, per germline (reference sequence). The CDR3 sequence is 16 residues long. The junction had 6 bases not matched to a gene; V was cut back by 4 bases and J by 3 bases. The CDR3 here is CASSTRTSGSFYEQYF. Written as DNA, the CDR3 is TGTGCCAGTAGTACCCGGACTAGCGGGAGTTTCTACGAGCAGTACTTC.

This chain connects TRBV6-5 to TRBJ2-5; 9 bases map to TRBD2. From germline, CDR1 is MNHEY and CDR2 SVGAGI. This CDR3 has 15 residues. V was clipped by 2 bases and J by 1 base; unmatched bases: 2. The DNA of the CDR3 is TGTGCCAGCAGTTACCTTAGCGGGGGCCAAGAGACCCAGTACTTC. Translating it yields CASSYLSGGQETQYF.

This clonotype has ten or more counts. V gene TRBV2 combines with J gene TRBJ1-1, with TRBD1 matching over 7 bases. Germline V gene data show CDR1 as SNHLY and CDR2 as FYNNEI. The CDR3 spans 15 residues. J lost 3 bases, V lost 9 bases, and 13 bases had no gene match. In DNA, the CDR3 is TGTGCCAGTCGGTTCCTACAGGGGTTGGACACTGAAGCTTTCTTT. Translated, it gives CASRFLQGLDTEAFF.

Only a few counts were recorded for this clonotype. The V call is TRBV10-3, the J call TRBJ1-2, with TRBD1 identical over 10 bases. CDR1 is ENHRY, CDR2 SYGVKD, per germline. This CDR3 comprises 15 residues. Trimming cost V 3 bases and J 1 base; bases outside gene matches: 2. The CDR3 nucleotides read TGTGCCATCAGTGACGGGACAGGGGTTAACTATGGCTACACCTTC. Its protein is CAISDGTGVNYGYTF.

V gene TRBV7-6 combines with J gene TRBJ1-5; no firm D call. Germline CDR1 is SGHVS and CDR2 is FNYEAQ. The V and J ends lost 8 bases and 3 bases respectively, with 8 bases between them. CDR3 size: 12 residues. CDR3 sequence: CASGNYNQPQHF. CDR3 in DNA: TGTGCCAGCGGTAATTACAATCAGCCCCAGCATTTT.

Here the CDR3 DNA reads TGTGCCAGTAGTATAGATCTGGAAGCGGGAGGGCCTACCGGGGAGCTGTTTTTT. As protein: CASSIDLEAGGPTGELFF. The V gene is TRBV19, the J gene TRBJ2-2, with 10 bases matching TRBD2. CDR3 size: 18 residues. V gave up 0 bases and J gave up 5 bases; unmatched junction bases: 9. Germline V gene data show CDR1 as LNHDA and CDR2 as SQIVND (reference sequence). The full variable domain, in which reference TRBV19 and TRBJ2-2 provide the parts outside the CDR3, is DGGITQSPKYLFRKEGQNVTLSCEQNLNHDAMYWYRQDPGQGLRLIYYSQIVNDFQKGDIAEGYSVSREKKESFPLTVTSAQKNPTAFYLCASSIDLEAGGPTGELFFGEGSRLTVL.

The chain carries TRBV19 and TRBJ1-1; D is uncertain. Trimming pared 3 bases from V and 1 base from J, leaving 9 bases between. This CDR3 is 14 amino acids long. Germline loops: CDR1 LNHDA, CDR2 SQIVND (reference sequence). The CDR3 DNA reads TGTGCCAGTAGTATGGGCCAGCCGAACACTGAAGCTTTCTTT. Its translation is CASSMGQPNTEAFF.

This clonotype was seen a few times. The V call is TRBV20-1, the J call TRBJ1-6; D call uncertain. V lost 3 bases to trimming and J lost 14 bases, with 17 bases between them. The CDR3 is 13 amino acids. The germline CDR1 and CDR2 sequences are DFQATT and SNEGSKA (reference sequence). The CDR3 nucleotides read TGCAGTGCTAGTTTTCTTGGAGGGTTCACCCTCCACTTT. It is translated as CSASFLGGFTLHF.

The chain links TRBV24-1 to TRBJ2-2; TRBD1 agrees at 9 bases. The length of the CDR3 is 16 residues. The V gene end was trimmed by 7 bases and the J gene end by 5 bases; junction bases not matched to a gene: 10. Per the germline V gene, CDR1 is KGHDR and CDR2 is SFDVKD. The CDR3 DNA follows: TGTGCCACCAGCCCCGGGACAGGGAAATTTACCGGGGAGCTGTTTTTT. Translating gives CATSPGTGKFTGELFF.

This clonotype was detected many times. The gene calls are TRBV6-1 and TRBJ2-2; D gene ambiguous. The CDR3 has 12 residues. From germline, CDR1 is MNHNS and CDR2 SASEGT. The germline V and J ends were trimmed by 6 bases and 7 bases, with 9 bases remaining between them. The CDR3 DNA reads as TGTGCCAGCAGGCTTAATAGCGGGGAGCTGTTTTTT. It codes for CASRLNSGELFF.

This clonotype has a count of ten or more. V and J are TRBV30 and TRBJ2-2; 7 bases fit TRBD2. J was trimmed by 3 bases and V by 4 bases; bases with no gene match: 11. Germline V lookup: CDR1 GTSNPN, CDR2 SVGIG (reference sequence). The CDR3 consists of 16 residues. The chain's CDR3 is CAWKKAGVWYTGELFF. The CDR3 DNA reads as TGTGCCTGGAAAAAGGCGGGAGTTTGGTACACCGGGGAGCTGTTTTTT.

This clonotype was observed many times. This rearrangement joins TRBV11-2 to TRBJ2-7; TRBD1 matches at 8 bases. This CDR3 region has 15 residues. Germline V CDR1 and CDR2: SGHAT, FQNNGV. With 4 bases clipped from V and 1 base from J, the junction kept 6 bases outside the gene matches. CDR3 nucleotide sequence: TGTGCCAGCAGCTCCCGACAGGGGTTTTCCTACGAGCAGTACTTC. Protein: CASSSRQGFSYEQYF.